Below are 11 T cell receptor beta chains sequenced from a single sample in a study of T-cell memory formation after mild COVID-19. TCRdb reprocessed the 5' RACE reads via MiXCR and lists one record per CDR3 protein. Seen here are about 90,000 distinct CDR3 sequences, more than 10% observed once, and the top ten hold around a quarter. What was sequenced was PBMCs or a T cell subset sorted from them (not recorded which). These TCRs come from an adult woman who had mild COVID-19 (a few samples of this study predate the infection). Cell type and time point are not known.

The V and J genes are TRBV30 and TRBJ2-4; D assignment may be TRBD1 or TRBD2 (6 bases each). V was clipped by 1 base and J by 1 base, with 17 bases between them. CDR1 GTSNPN and CDR2 SVGIG come from the germline V gene (reference sequence). The CDR3 runs to 17 residues. The CDR3 nucleotides read TGTGCCTGGAGTGCAAAGGGGGAGGTGTGGGCCAAAAACATTCAGTACTTC. Amino acid sequence: CAWSAKGEVWAKNIQYF. The whole variable domain, remainder taken from reference TRBV30 and TRBJ2-4, is SQTIHQWPATLVQPVGSPLSLECTVEGTSNPNLYWYRQAAGRGLQLLFYSVGIGQISSEVPQNLSASRPQDRQFILSSKKLLLSDSGFYLCAWSAKGEVWAKNIQYFGAGTRLSVL.

The sample holds a few counts of this clonotype. This chain joins TRBV7-8 and TRBJ2-2, with D maybe TRBD2 (5 bases). The germline gives CDR1 SGHVS, CDR2 FQNEAQ. Trimming took off 0 bases at V and 4 bases at J, with 15 bases between the two ends. The CDR3 has 17 residues. CDR3 nucleotide sequence: TGTGCCAGCAGCTTAGCCCTGACGGGAACAGTCACCGGGGAGCTGTTTTTT. Translated, it gives CASSLALTGTVTGELFF.

The chain uses TRBV27 and TRBJ2-2; D not certain. Deletions cut 6 bases from V and 7 bases from J, with 15 bases between. The CDR3 covers 14 residues. Per the germline V gene, CDR1 is MNHEY and CDR2 is SMNVEV (reference sequence). The CDR3 bases are TGTGCCAGCAGCCTAACCTATGAGAACGGGGAGCTGTTTTTT. It yields the protein CASSLTYENGELFF.

V usage is TRBV5-1 and J usage is TRBJ2-5, with 8 bases fitting TRBD2. CDR1 SGHRS and CDR2 YFSETQ come from the germline V gene. V shed 2 bases and J 2 bases; nucleotides not matched to a gene: 8. This CDR3 region has 16 residues. CDR3 DNA: TGCGCCAGCAGCTTTTTGAGCGGGGGCCCACAAGAGACCCAGTACTTC. Amino acid sequence: CASSFLSGGPQETQYF.

The rearrangement links TRBV5-1 to TRBJ2-3; TRBD1 is a possible D gene (5 bases). The V gene's germline CDR1 is SGHRS and CDR2 YFSETQ. V was pared by 0 bases and J by 5 bases, with 19 bases between. This CDR3 comprises 17 residues. The CDR3 is CASSLEGLGADVDTQYF. In DNA, the CDR3 is TGCGCCAGCAGCTTGGAAGGGCTTGGGGCCGACGTAGATACGCAGTATTTT.

This clonotype turned up a few times. The chain uses TRBV7-9 and TRBJ2-1; no definite D call. CDR3 length: 13 residues. The V end lost 4 bases, the J end lost 9 bases, and 13 bases lay between the germline ends. In germline, CDR1 is SEHNR, CDR2 FQNEAQ (reference sequence). The CDR3 DNA reads TGTGCCAGCAGCTCAGCCGCCCCCGGTGAGCAGTTCTTC. Protein sequence: CASSSAAPGEQFF. Full variable domain (remainder filled in from reference TRBV7-9 and TRBJ2-1): DTGVSQNPRHKITKRGQNVTFRCDPISEHNRLYWYRQTLGQGPEFLTYFQNEAQLEKSRLLSDRFSAERPKGSFSTLEIQRTEQGDSAMYLCASSSAAPGEQFFGPGTRLTVL.

In its sample, this clonotype was seen a few times. The rearrangement uses TRBV15 and TRBJ2-1; D not certain. The V end was cut by 5 bases, the J end by 2 bases, with 16 bases between. Germline CDR1 and CDR2: LNHNV and YYDKDF (reference sequence). CDR3 length: 16 amino acids. CDR3 DNA: TGTGCCACCAGCGGCCGGTTAAGCAATCCCTACAATGAGCAGTTCTTC. It is translated as CATSGRLSNPYNEQFF.

Ten or more counts support this clonotype. The chain is built from TRBV9 and TRBJ2-5, with D perhaps TRBD2 (5 bases). Trimming stripped 0 bases from V and 5 bases from J, with 14 bases between. Germline V gene data show CDR1 as SGDLS and CDR2 as YYNGEE. The CDR3 contains 15 residues. The CDR3 DNA sequence: TGTGCCAGCAGCGTAGCCGGTAGCGCGGGTGAGACCCAGTACTTC. Its translation: CASSVAGSAGETQYF.

This clonotype has only a few counts. The genes are TRBV20-1 and TRBJ2-7, with D perhaps TRBD2 (6 bases). This CDR3 has 13 amino acids. The V gene lost 7 bases and the J gene lost 5 bases, with 18 bases spanning the gap. CDR1 and CDR2 from the germline V gene are DFQATT and SNEGSKA (reference sequence). The CDR3 region has the DNA TGCAGTGTTGAGGTCTATTCGGGAGACGAGCAGTACTTC. Protein product: CSVEVYSGDEQYF.

This rearrangement joins TRBV4-3 to TRBJ2-3; maybe TRBD1 (5 bases). This CDR3 has 14 amino acids. Trimming stripped 0 bases from V and 3 bases from J, with 7 bases between. Germline CDR1 reads LGHNA; CDR2 reads YSLEER. The CDR3: CASSQDQGTDTQYF. CDR3 sequence (DNA): TGCGCCAGCAGCCAAGATCAGGGAACAGATACGCAGTATTTT.

This clonotype was counted only a few times. V usage is TRBV12-3 or TRBV12-4 and J usage is TRBJ1-1, with D possibly TRBD1 on 6 matching bases. The CDR3 sequence is 11 residues long. V lost 7 bases and J lost 6, with 9 bases in between. The CDR3 is CASTRGSEAFF. In DNA form, the CDR3 reads TGTGCCAGCACTAGGGGGTCTGAAGCTTTCTTT.